Shown below are 3 T cell receptor beta chains from a single sample sequenced in a study of blood T cell repertoires in COVID-19. Method: immunoSEQ multiplex PCR; TCRdb's copy keeps in-frame clones and lacks some. The repertoire holds around 190,000 clones, with 70% to 90% as singletons. Sequenced input: peripheral blood. These receptors were obtained from a man aged 65 to 85 with active or convalescent COVID-19.

This clone was picked up a small number of times. The V gene is TRBV30, the J gene TRBJ1-1; D uncertain. The V end was cut by 5 bases, the J end by 2 bases, with 15 bases between. Germline-derived CDR1 and CDR2 are GTSNPN and SVGIG (reference sequence). The CDR3 spans 14 residues. This chain's CDR3 is CAWDLGSTNTEAFF. The CDR3 DNA reads as TGTGCCTGGGACCTTGGCAGTACCAACACTGAAGCTTTCTTT.

As concerns this clone: This same CDR3 is encoded by further DNA sequences in the sample. V usage is TRBV30 and J usage is TRBJ1-5; D unresolved. This CDR3 comprises 13 residues. Deletions cut 0 bases from V and 4 bases from J, with 7 bases between. Germline V lookup: CDR1 GTSNPN, CDR2 SVGIG (reference sequence). The DNA of the CDR3 is TGTGCCTGGAGTGTACGGGGAAATCAGCCCCAGCATTTT. It translates to CAWSVRGNQPQHF. The entire variable domain, with the rest obtained from reference TRBV30 and TRBJ1-5, is as follows: SQTIHQWPATLVQPVGSPLSLECTVEGTSNPNLYWYRQAAGRGLQLLFYSVGIGQISSEVPQNLSASRPQDRQFILSSKKLLLSDSGFYLCAWSVRGNQPQHFGDGTRLSIL.

V is TRBV5-1 and J is TRBJ2-7, with D possibly being TRBD1 (6 bases). The V gene lost 4 bases and the J gene lost 0 bases, with 8 bases spanning the gap. Germline V lookup: CDR1 SGHRS, CDR2 YFSETQ. The CDR3 sequence is 13 residues long. This CDR3 is CASSRDISYEQYF. As DNA, the CDR3 is TGCGCCAGCAGCCGGGACATCTCCTACGAGCAGTACTTC.